The entry below gives a single T cell receptor beta chain sequence along with its context. The data stem from a study of shared clonotypes between healthy human individuals. The CDR3 has 16 amino acids. With V trimmed by 5 bases and J by 0 bases, 9 bases remained unmatched. The germline CDR1 and CDR2 sequences are MNHEY and SMNVEV (reference sequence). From CD4+ cells came CD45RA+ naive and CD45RA-negative memory subsets. Using immunoSEQ multiplex PCR, the repertoire was profiled, and TCRdb retains in-frame clones only, with some absent. Of about 2.3 million clones in the sample, 85% to 95% were seen once.

The sequencing sample was made of naive CD4+ T cells from PBMCs. Subset: CD45RA+ positively selected. The chain couples TRBV27 to TRBJ2-7; 8 bases align to TRBD2. The receptor was derived from a man between 18 and 35 years old in good health. Some clones in this sample may be carry-over from other donors' samples. CDR3 amino acids: CASSTAGTRSSYEQYF. The CDR3 DNA reads as TGTGCCAGCAGTACAGCCGGGACTAGGAGCTCCTACGAGCAGTACTTC.